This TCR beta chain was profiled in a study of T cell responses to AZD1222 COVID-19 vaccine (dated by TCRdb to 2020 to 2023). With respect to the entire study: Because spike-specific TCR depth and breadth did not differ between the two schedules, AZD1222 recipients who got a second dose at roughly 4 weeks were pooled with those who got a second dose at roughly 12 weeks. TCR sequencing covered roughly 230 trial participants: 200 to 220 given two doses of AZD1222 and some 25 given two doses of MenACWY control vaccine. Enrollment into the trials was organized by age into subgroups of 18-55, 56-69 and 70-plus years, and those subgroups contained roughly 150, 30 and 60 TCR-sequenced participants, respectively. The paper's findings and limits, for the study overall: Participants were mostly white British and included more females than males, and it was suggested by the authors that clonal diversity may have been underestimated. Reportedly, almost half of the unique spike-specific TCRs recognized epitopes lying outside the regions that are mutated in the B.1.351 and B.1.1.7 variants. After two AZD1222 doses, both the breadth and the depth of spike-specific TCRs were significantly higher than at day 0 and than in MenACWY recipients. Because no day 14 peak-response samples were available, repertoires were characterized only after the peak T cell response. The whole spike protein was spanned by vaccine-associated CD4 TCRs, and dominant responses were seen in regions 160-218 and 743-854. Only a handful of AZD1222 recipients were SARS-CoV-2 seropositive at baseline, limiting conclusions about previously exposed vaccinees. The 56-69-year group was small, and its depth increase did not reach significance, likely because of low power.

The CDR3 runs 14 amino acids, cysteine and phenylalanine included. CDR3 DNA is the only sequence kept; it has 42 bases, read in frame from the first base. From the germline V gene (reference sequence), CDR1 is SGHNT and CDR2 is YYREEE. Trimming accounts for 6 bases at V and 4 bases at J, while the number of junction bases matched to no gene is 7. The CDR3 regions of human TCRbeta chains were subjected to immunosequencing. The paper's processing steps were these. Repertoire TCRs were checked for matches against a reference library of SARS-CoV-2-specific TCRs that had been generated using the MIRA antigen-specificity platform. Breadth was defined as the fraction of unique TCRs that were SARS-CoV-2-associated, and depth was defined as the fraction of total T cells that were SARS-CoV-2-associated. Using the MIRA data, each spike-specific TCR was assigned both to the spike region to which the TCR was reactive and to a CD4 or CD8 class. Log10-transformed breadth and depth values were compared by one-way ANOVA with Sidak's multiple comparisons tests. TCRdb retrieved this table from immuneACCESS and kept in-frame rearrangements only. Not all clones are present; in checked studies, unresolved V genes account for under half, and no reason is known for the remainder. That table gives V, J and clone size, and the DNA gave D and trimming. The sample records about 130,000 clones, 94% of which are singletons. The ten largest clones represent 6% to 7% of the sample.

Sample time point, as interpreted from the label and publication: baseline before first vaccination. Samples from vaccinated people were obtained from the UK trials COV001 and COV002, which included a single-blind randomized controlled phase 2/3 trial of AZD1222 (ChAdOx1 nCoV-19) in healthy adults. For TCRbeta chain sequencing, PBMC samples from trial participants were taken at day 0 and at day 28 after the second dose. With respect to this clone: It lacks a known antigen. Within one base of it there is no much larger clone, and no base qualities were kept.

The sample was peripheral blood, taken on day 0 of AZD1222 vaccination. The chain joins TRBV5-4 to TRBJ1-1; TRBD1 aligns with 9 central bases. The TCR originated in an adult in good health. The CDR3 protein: CASTTGGASTEAFF. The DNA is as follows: TGTGCCAGCACAACAGGGGGCGCGAGCACTGAAGCTTTCTTT.